This passage covers 32 T cell receptor beta chains from one sample sequenced in a study of long-term antiretroviral therapy in people with HIV (dated by TCRdb to 2022 to 2024). The immunoSEQ hsTCRB v3.0 assay was used at survey level resolution to sequence the TRB variable region. Entries here come from immuneACCESS through TCRdb and include only in-frame sequences with V and J called. Some clones fail to appear in such tables; in the studies checked, an unresolved V gene covers under half of the shortfall, and the cause of the remainder is unknown. Here the sample has 25,000 to 35,000 clones; about 94% occur a single time. 5% to 7% of the sample goes to the ten largest clones. The sample was unsorted PBMCs, taken about 6.5 years after starting antiretroviral therapy. The source of these receptors is a woman in her thirties or forties with HIV.

The chain couples TRBV6-5 to TRBJ1-5; 8 bases line up with TRBD1. V was clipped by 5 bases and J by 0 bases; unmatched bases: 3. Germline CDR1 MNHEY, CDR2 SVGAGI. This CDR3 contains 15 residues. The chain's CDR3 is CASSRQGPSNQPQHF. As DNA, the CDR3 is TGTGCCAGCAGTAGACAGGGGCCTAGCAATCAGCCCCAGCATTTT.

The chain uses TRBV27 and TRBJ1-2, with TRBD1 as a possible D gene (6 bases). The CDR3 sequence is 15 residues long. V lost 5 bases and J 2 bases, leaving 15 bases between the germline ends. Germline-derived CDR1 and CDR2 are MNHEY and SMNVEV (reference sequence). CDR3 nucleotides: TGTGCCAGCAGTACCACCGGGACAATCAACTATGGCTACACCTTC. Translating gives CASSTTGTINYGYTF.

The chain couples TRBV2 to TRBJ2-7; D perhaps matches TRBD1 (6 bases). V was clipped by 4 bases and J by 2 bases, with 9 bases between them. Germline V lookup: CDR1 SNHLY, CDR2 FYNNEI. The CDR3 has 13 amino acids. The CDR3, as DNA: TGTGCCAGCAGTGGAAGGGGGACCTACGAGCAGTACTTC. Its translation: CASSGRGTYEQYF.

The chain recombines TRBV15 with TRBJ1-3; the D is unclear. This CDR3 has 15 amino acids. V lost 0 bases and J 5 bases, leaving 11 bases between the germline ends. Per germline, CDR1 LNHNV and CDR2 YYDKDF (reference sequence). As DNA, the CDR3 is TGTGCCACCAGCAGAGATGGGAGCCTCCGAAACACCATATATTTT. This gives the protein CATSRDGSLRNTIYF. The full variable domain, in which reference TRBV15 and TRBJ1-3 provide the parts outside the CDR3, is DAMVIQNPRYQVTQFGKPVTLSCSQTLNHNVMYWYQQKSSQAPKLLFHYYDKDFNNEADTPDNFQSRRPNTSFCFLDIRSPGLGDTAMYLCATSRDGSLRNTIYFGEGSWLTVV.

V is TRBV7-2 and J is TRBJ1-2, with D tentatively TRBD1 (5 bases). This CDR3 region has 14 residues. CDR1 SGHTA and CDR2 FQGNSA come from the germline V gene. Trimming took 1 base from V and 3 from J, leaving 9 bases between them. In DNA form, the CDR3 reads TGTGCCAGCAGCTTAGGCAGGGAGGACTATGGCTACACCTTC. Translating it yields CASSLGREDYGYTF.

The chain combines TRBV6-5 with TRBJ2-1, with D unresolved. Germline V gives CDR1 MNHEY, CDR2 SVGAGI. The length of the CDR3 is 12 residues. V shed 6 bases and J shed 5 bases, with 8 bases lying between them. CDR3 bases: TGTGCCAGCAGCCCAAACAACAATGAGCAGTTCTTC. This sequence encodes CASSPNNNEQFF.

The chain recombines TRBV10-3 with TRBJ1-2; D call uncertain. CDR3 size: 12 residues. Trimming shortened V by 9 bases and J by 5 bases, and 13 bases separated the two germline ends. Germline V gives CDR1 ENHRY, CDR2 SYGVKD. CDR3 nucleotide sequence: TGTGCCATGATGGATGGACCTTATGGCTACACCTTC. Translation: CAMMDGPYGYTF.

V and J are TRBV25-1 and TRBJ2-7; 7 bases fit TRBD2. This CDR3 comprises 13 residues. The germline V gene has CDR1 MGHDK and CDR2 SYGVNS. Germline trimming cut 3 bases from V and 4 bases from J; bases unmatched to any gene: 3. CDR3 protein: CASSDTGGYEQYF. CDR3 nucleotide sequence: TGTGCCAGCAGTGACACGGGGGGATACGAGCAGTACTTC.

This chain uses TRBV19 with TRBJ1-1; weak D call: TRBD1 (5 bases). There are 14 residues in the CDR3. Trimming removed 0 bases from V and 2 bases from J, with 7 bases in between. CDR1 and CDR2 from the germline V gene are LNHDA and SQIVND (reference sequence). CDR3 in amino acids: CASSIDGHNTEAFF. CDR3 nucleotide sequence: TGTGCCAGTAGTATAGATGGACACAACACTGAAGCTTTCTTT.

The J gene is TRBJ1-4, the V gene TRBV19, with D uncertain. V lost 5 bases and J lost 0, with 13 bases in between. Per the germline V gene, CDR1 is LNHDA and CDR2 is SQIVND (reference sequence). CDR3 length: 16 residues. CDR3 region: CASSVPTEPTNEKLFF. For the CDR3, the DNA is TGTGCCAGTAGTGTTCCCACAGAGCCAACTAATGAAAAACTGTTTTTT.

The gene calls are TRBV5-6 and TRBJ2-7; 7 nucleotides match TRBD2. This CDR3 is 16 amino acids long. V lost 2 bases to trimming and J lost 2 bases; unmatched junction nucleotides: 10. The germline gives CDR1 SGHDT, CDR2 YYEEEE. The CDR3 DNA reads as TGTGCCAGCAGCTTAGCCGGACTAGATGGTACCTACGAGCAGTACTTC. Encoded protein: CASSLAGLDGTYEQYF.

The chain has TRBV6-5 and TRBJ1-6; D might be TRBD1 (5 bases). Germline V gives CDR1 MNHEY, CDR2 SVGAGI. This CDR3 has 14 amino acids. Trimming removed 5 bases from V and 14 bases from J, with 19 bases in between. The CDR3 region has the DNA TGTGCCAGCAGTGAGGACACGGGTCTAGGGTCCCTCCACTTT. Translating it yields CASSEDTGLGSLHF.

The V and J genes are TRBV5-5 and TRBJ2-2; D is uncertain. Looked up from germline, CDR1 is SGHKS and CDR2 is YYEKEE (reference sequence). This CDR3 region has 16 residues. V lost 1 base and J 1 base, leaving 11 bases between the germline ends. For the CDR3, the DNA is TGTGCCAGCAGCTTGAGTTCGAAGGGGAACACCGGGGAGCTGTTTTTT. It encodes CASSLSSKGNTGELFF.

V is TRBV4-1 and J is TRBJ2-5; D is unresolved. Per the germline V gene, CDR1 is MGHRA and CDR2 is YSYEKL. Deletions cut 1 base from V and 5 bases from J, with 11 bases between. This CDR3 is 14 amino acids long. In DNA, the CDR3 is TGCGCCAGCAGCCAAGGGACCGTTCCGGAGACCCAGTACTTC. Protein: CASSQGTVPETQYF.

In its sample, this clone was seen a few times. This chain uses TRBV5-1 with TRBJ2-1, with TRBD1 matching 11 bases. This CDR3 has 16 amino acids. The junction had 16 bases not matched to a gene; V was cut back by 7 bases and J by 10 bases. Per the germline V gene, CDR1 is SGHRS and CDR2 is YFSETQ. DNA for the CDR3: TGCGCCAGCGCTTGGGAGACCGGGACAGGGGGTAAGGAGCAGTTCTTC. Residues: CASAWETGTGGKEQFF.

The chain uses TRBV6-5 and TRBJ2-7; the D gene could be TRBD1 or TRBD2 (5 bases each). The V end was cut by 8 bases, the J end by 4 bases, with 18 bases between. This CDR3 has 14 residues. Per germline, CDR1 MNHEY and CDR2 SVGAGI. CDR3 in DNA: TGTGCCAGCGCAAGGGACCGAACCTTTTACGAGCAGTACTTC. Its protein is CASARDRTFYEQYF.

V and J are TRBV15 and TRBJ1-2, with D possibly matching TRBD1 (5 bases). Deletions cut 6 bases from V and 7 bases from J, with 12 bases between. This CDR3 has 12 residues. Germline values: CDR1 LNHNV, CDR2 YYDKDF (reference sequence). CDR3 sequence: CATRRGEGGYTF. In DNA, the CDR3 is TGTGCCACCAGACGGGGGGAAGGTGGCTACACCTTC.

The rearrangement uses TRBV2 and TRBJ2-7; TRBD1 is a possible D gene (5 bases). This CDR3 region has 14 residues. V shed 4 bases and J shed 3 bases, with 13 bases lying between them. The V gene's germline CDR1 is SNHLY and CDR2 FYNNEI. The CDR3 sequence: CASSVGRADYEQYF. DNA of the CDR3: TGTGCCAGCAGTGTGGGCAGGGCGGACTACGAGCAGTACTTC. Based on the CDR3 plus reference TRBV2 and TRBJ2-7, the full variable domain is EPEVTQTPSHQVTQMGQEVILRCVPISNHLYFYWYRQILGQKVEFLVSFYNNEISEKSEIFDDQFSVERPDGSNFTLKIRSTKLEDSAMYFCASSVGRADYEQYFGPGTRLTVT.

V usage is TRBV5-1 and J usage is TRBJ1-1, with D tentatively TRBD1 (5 bases). CDR3 length: 15 residues. Germline loops: CDR1 SGHRS, CDR2 YFSETQ. Trimming shortened V by 4 bases and J by 0 bases, and 13 bases separated the two germline ends. CDR3 in DNA: TGCGCCAGCAGCATCTGGGACCCCATGAACACTGAAGCTTTCTTT. Translated: CASSIWDPMNTEAFF.

The chain has TRBV25-1 and TRBJ1-3, with 8 bases fitting TRBD1. Germline V gene lookup returns CDR1 MGHDK and CDR2 SYGVNS. The V gene end was trimmed by 3 bases and the J gene end by 1 base; junction bases not matched to a gene: 5. The CDR3 is 16 residues long. Here the CDR3 reads CASSEFGQGSGNTIYF. CDR3 in DNA: TGTGCCAGCAGTGAGTTTGGACAGGGATCTGGAAACACCATATATTTT.

The V call is TRBV30, the J call TRBJ1-4; D is unclear. Trimming took 0 bases from V and 0 from J, leaving 11 bases between them. Germline V gene data show CDR1 as GTSNPN and CDR2 as SVGIG (reference sequence). The CDR3 runs to 16 residues. This CDR3 is CAWSVLRDSTNEKLFF. The CDR3 bases are TGTGCCTGGAGTGTACTTCGGGATTCAACTAATGAAAAACTGTTTTTT.

The chain couples TRBV4-2 to TRBJ1-4, with D perhaps TRBD1 (5 bases). The V gene lost 0 bases and the J gene lost 1 base, with 9 bases spanning the gap. Per the germline V gene, CDR1 is LGHNA and CDR2 is YNFKEQ. There are 16 residues in the CDR3. The CDR3 region has the DNA TGTGCCAGCAGCCAAGAAGGGGCCCTAACTAATGAAAAACTGTTTTTT. As protein: CASSQEGALTNEKLFF.

The sample holds one count of this clone. This chain connects TRBV9 to TRBJ1-2, with 7 bases matching TRBD1. V lost 6 bases, J lost 7 bases, and 12 bases stayed unmatched. CDR1 SGDLS and CDR2 YYNGEE come from the germline V gene. The CDR3 contains 14 residues. CDR3 sequence (DNA): TGTGCCAGCACCCCGTCCCAGGGGGTCTTTGGCTACACCTTC. Its protein is CASTPSQGVFGYTF. The full variable domain, its missing parts supplied by reference TRBV9 and TRBJ1-2, is DSGVTQTPKHLITATGQRVTLRCSPRSGDLSVYWYQQSLDQGLQFLIQYYNGEERAKGNILERFSAQQFPDLHSELNLSSLELGDSALYFCASTPSQGVFGYTFGSGTRLTVV.

The chain couples TRBV30 to TRBJ1-1; D gene unclear. CDR1 GTSNPN and CDR2 SVGIG come from the germline V gene (reference sequence). This CDR3 is 14 amino acids long. Trimming cost V 0 bases and J 3 bases, with 11 bases left between them. This chain's CDR3 is CAWSVRPGYTEAFF. The CDR3 coding sequence is TGTGCCTGGAGTGTACGACCGGGGTACACTGAAGCTTTCTTT.

This chain links TRBV5-6 with TRBJ2-4; TRBD1 or TRBD2 may be the D gene (5 bases each). V was trimmed by 3 bases and J by 14 bases, leaving 15 bases between them. Germline V gene data show CDR1 as SGHDT and CDR2 as YYEEEE. This CDR3 contains 12 residues. The chain's CDR3 is CASSWDGNSEYF. CDR3 nucleotide sequence: TGTGCCAGCAGCTGGGACGGCAACTCCGAGTACTTC.

This clone was seen just once. The V and J genes are TRBV9 and TRBJ1-2; 7 bases agree with TRBD1. Germline CDR1 reads SGDLS; CDR2 reads YYNGEE. V shed 4 bases and J 4 bases; nucleotides not matched to a gene: 7. The CDR3 spans 14 residues. The CDR3 DNA reads TGTGCCAGCAGCCCGTACAGGGGCGGCTATGGCTACACCTTC. This encodes CASSPYRGGYGYTF.

In this sample, this clone turned up once. J is TRBJ1-1 and V is TRBV7-2; D possibly corresponds to TRBD1 (5 bases). The V end was cut by 8 bases, the J end by 4 bases, with 17 bases between. This CDR3 is 14 amino acids long. CDR1 is SGHTA and CDR2 is FQGNSA in the germline V gene. In nucleotides, the CDR3 is TGTGCCAGCCAAATGGGGGGTTGGGGCACTGAAGCTTTCTTT. It translates to CASQMGGWGTEAFF.

The chain combines TRBV19 with TRBJ2-2; D is uncertain. CDR1 LNHDA and CDR2 SQIVND come from the germline V gene (reference sequence). This CDR3 is built from 14 residues. Trimming pared 6 bases from V and 2 bases from J, leaving 10 bases between. CDR3 region: CASRVLSNTGELFF. The DNA of the CDR3 is TGTGCCAGTAGGGTCCTTAGCAACACCGGGGAGCTGTTTTTT. Full variable domain (rest looked up from reference TRBV19 and TRBJ2-2): DGGITQSPKYLFRKEGQNVTLSCEQNLNHDAMYWYRQDPGQGLRLIYYSQIVNDFQKGDIAEGYSVSREKKESFPLTVTSAQKNPTAFYLCASRVLSNTGELFFGEGSRLTVL.

The chain is built from TRBV10-1 and TRBJ2-3; no clear D. The V gene lost 5 bases and the J gene lost 3 bases, with 15 bases spanning the gap. The CDR3 runs to 15 residues. Germline-derived CDR1 and CDR2 are WNHNN and SYGVQD (reference sequence). CDR3 in amino acids: CASSKHGPATDTQYF. Here the CDR3 DNA reads TGCGCCAGCAGTAAACACGGGCCAGCGACAGATACGCAGTATTTT.

The chain is built from TRBV6-5 and TRBJ1-1; TRBD1 is a possible D gene (5 bases). Germline-derived CDR1 and CDR2 are MNHEY and SVGAGI. This CDR3 spans 14 amino acids. V was cut by 4 bases and J by 5 bases, with 14 bases left in between. The chain's CDR3 is CASSWWGEGTEAFF. Here the CDR3 DNA reads TGTGCCAGCAGTTGGTGGGGGGAGGGAACTGAAGCTTTCTTT.

The chain combines TRBV7-3 with TRBJ1-1, with 9 bases matching TRBD1. The CDR3 is 17 residues long. The germline V gene has CDR1 SGHTA and CDR2 FQGTGA. With V trimmed by 2 bases and J by 1 base, 8 bases remained unmatched. The chain's CDR3 is CASSLVGTGNPNTEAFF. The CDR3 DNA reads TGTGCCAGCAGCTTAGTTGGGACAGGGAACCCGAACACTGAAGCTTTCTTT.

CDR3 sequence reads: CASSEGPQETQYF. In nucleotides, the CDR3 is TGTGCCAGCAGCGAGGGACCCCAAGAGACCCAGTACTTC. This chain connects TRBV7-3 to TRBJ2-5; possibly TRBD1 or TRBD2 for D (5 bases each). The germline CDR1 and CDR2 sequences are SGHTA and FQGTGA. V was clipped by 5 bases and J by 1 base, with 8 bases between them. The CDR3 has 13 amino acids. The full variable domain, its missing parts supplied by reference TRBV7-3 and TRBJ2-5, is GAGVSQTPSNKVTEKGKYVELRCDPISGHTALYWYRQSLGQGPEFLIYFQGTGAADDSGLPNDRFFAVRPEGSVSTLKIQRTERGDSAVYLCASSEGPQETQYFGPGTRLLVL.